This TCR beta chain was identified during a study of cytomegalovirus exposure and HLA in healthy donors. This CDR3 is 15 amino acids long. CDR1 is MDHEN and CDR2 is SYDVKM in the germline V gene. Unmatched junction bases numbered 5, after V lost 7 bases and J lost 5 bases. A multiplex PCR was run with 60 Vbeta primers and 13 Jbeta primers. Profiled with immunoSEQ multiplex PCR; TCRdb holds only in-frame clones, not every one. Of 98,000 or so clones listed, 76% are singletons. The donors, nominally healthy at sampling, likely had unrecorded immune exposures. With respect to this clone: Its matching antigen is unknown.

Overall study findings and caveats: Reportedly, TCR beta sequences accurately predicted HLA-A and HLA-B alleles in most subjects. Later work found that TCR association rates differed between HLA loci; DRB1 had the most and HLA-C the fewest. CMV serostatus stood as the only immune exposure information on hand.

The gene calls are TRBV28 and TRBJ2-2; TRBD2 matches 12 bases. Material for sequencing was PBMCs. The TCR originated in a man aged 35-49 years in good health and CMV-seronegative. CDR3 residues: CASNPGLAGTGELFF. The CDR3 bases are TGTGCCAGCAATCCAGGACTAGCGGGGACCGGGGAGCTGTTTTTT.